This passage covers 5 T cell receptor beta chains from one sample sequenced in a study of PD-1 blockade in classical Hodgkin lymphoma (dated by TCRdb to about 2020). Library preparation used the immunoSEQ multiplex PCR assay. TCRdb took over this immuneACCESS table, retaining in-frame rearrangements with V and J assigned. Such tables are incomplete; in checked studies, under half of the missing clones stem from an unresolved V gene, and the remainder is unexplained. The sample yields about 21,000 clones; roughly 70% were counted once. The top ten hold 20% to 25% of the sample. Taken with the paper, the label for time point translates to: cycle 1 day 1 (C1D1), immediately before nivolumab initiation. All trial patients had relapsed after autologous stem cell transplantation, with cohorts A, B and C differing in prior brentuximab vedotin exposure. The sequences come from peripheral blood mononuclear cells (PBMCs), collected at baseline. The receptors were gathered from a human donor with classical Hodgkin lymphoma.

The chain employs TRBV6-5 and TRBJ1-1; D call uncertain. The germline V and J ends were trimmed by 0 bases and 5 bases, with 7 bases remaining between them. The CDR3 totals 13 residues. CDR1 and CDR2 (germline): MNHEY, SVGAGI. CDR3 sequence reads: CASSYSWGTEAFF. The CDR3, as DNA: TGTGCCAGCAGTTACTCCTGGGGAACTGAAGCTTTCTTT.

The J gene is TRBJ1-1, the V gene TRBV7-9; D possibly corresponds to TRBD1 (5 bases). Trimming pared 4 bases from V and 11 bases from J, leaving 20 bases between. The CDR3 consists of 14 residues. Germline V lookup: CDR1 SEHNR, CDR2 FQNEAQ (reference sequence). The CDR3 here is CASSYQGSKTEAFF. Written as DNA, the CDR3 is TGTGCCAGCAGCTACCAGGGCAGTAAGACGGAGGCTTTCTTT.

The chain carries TRBV27 and TRBJ1-1; 7 nucleotides match TRBD1. V was pared by 10 bases and J by 4 bases, with 9 bases of the junction left unmatched. This CDR3 is built from 13 residues. CDR1 is MNHEY and CDR2 is SMNVEV in the germline V gene (reference sequence). The CDR3 DNA follows: TGTGCCACCCGGACAGGCGTCACCACTGAAGCTTTCTTT. Amino acid sequence: CATRTGVTTEAFF.

The rearrangement joins TRBV5-5 to TRBJ1-1, with D perhaps matching TRBD1 (5 bases). Trimming removed 0 bases at V and 4 bases at J, with 22 bases between. In germline, CDR1 is SGHKS, CDR2 YYEKEE (reference sequence). CDR3 length: 18 amino acids. CDR3 sequence (DNA): TGTGCCAGCAGCTTGGAAATCACGGGGCCTATGGGAGGCACTGAAGCTTTCTTT. It codes for CASSLEITGPMGGTEAFF.

The chain recombines TRBV9 with TRBJ1-1, with D hard to call. Germline-derived CDR1 and CDR2 are SGDLS and YYNGEE. V lost 3 bases to trimming and J lost 4 bases, with 13 bases between them. The CDR3 loop spans 14 amino acids. The CDR3 region is CASSGSRVGTEAFF. The CDR3 DNA reads TGTGCCAGCAGCGGGTCGAGGGTCGGCACTGAAGCTTTCTTT.